The source of this T cell receptor beta chain is a study of CD8+ T cells in alopecia areata listed by TCRdb under 2018. Concerning the study at large: To study T cell clonal expansion in alopecia areata, the researchers applied high-throughput TCRbeta sequencing to both the C3H/HeJ mouse model and human patients. On the human side, TCRbeta sequencing was run on scalp tissue and on sorted CD4+ and CD8+ peripheral blood T cells from healthy controls and from alopecia areata patients with either patchy or totalis/universalis disease. Scalp clonality was compared among normal scalp (n=4), patchy alopecia areata scalp (n=8), and alopecia totalis/universalis scalp (n=8). RNA was extracted with the PAXgene miRNA kit for fixed scalp, the miRNeasy kit for PBMCs, and the RNeasy kit for mouse skin. immunoSEQ multiplex PCR using 35 Vbeta forward primers and 13 Jbeta reverse primers was used to amplify TCRbeta CDR3 regions.

Libraries were built with the immunoSEQ multiplex PCR assay. RNA was extracted from all samples and reverse transcribed into cDNA as template for TCR sequencing. First-strand cDNA was synthesized using SuperScript III with a 2:1 mix of oligo-dT and random hexamers. A synthetic immune receptor repertoire was used to assess amplification bias, and residual bias was removed computationally. The study's own analysis went as follows. Raw reads were preprocessed for error removal, and CDR3 was defined according to IMGT conventions as running from the conserved cysteine to phenylalanine. To get clonality, Shannon entropy was normalized by log2 of the number of productive unique TCRs and the result was subtracted from 1. Whether scalp clones were CD4 or CD8 was inferred by matching scalp TCRbeta sequences against CD4 and CD8 repertoires sorted from blood. In TCRdb, the immuneACCESS table is reduced to in-frame sequences with V and J assigned. These tables do not hold every clone; where another copy was compared, an unresolved V gene accounts for under half, and the others remain unexplained. V, J and clone size are taken as reported in that table, and D and trimming were inferred from the DNA itself. This sample is represented by 120,000 to 150,000 clones; approximately 60% of them were singletons. The top ten clonotypes cover less than 40% of the sample.

This clone was observed a single time. Its antigen is not yet known. A read error may account for a junction end that differs from germline. Including cysteine and phenylalanine, the CDR3 has 14 amino acids. Only the CDR3 region is kept as DNA, spanning 42 bases read in frame from base 1. Based on the germline V gene (reference sequence), the CDR1 and CDR2 sequences are SEHNR and FQNEAQ. PBMCs were separated by density centrifugation and stained for CD3, CD4 and CD8, after which CD4+ and CD8+ T cells were sorted on a FACSAria. Scalp biopsies and blood samples were obtained from unaffected controls. Here is what the overall study found, with its caveats: Lesional scalp, especially in alopecia totalis/universalis, showed higher clonality and more expanded CD8+ clones than normal scalp, suggesting antigenic drive. Resident alphabeta T cells in normal human skin are also sequenced, complicating scalp TCR repertoire analysis, unlike mouse skin dominated by gammadelta T cells. Shared TCR sequences between patients were less evident than in mice, which may be partly attributable to HLA diversity in the patient population.

Sequenced: CD8+ T cells sorted from blood. This TCR was recovered from a human donor in good health. This chain joins TRBV7-9 to TRBJ2-5; the D gene cannot be named for sure. At the DNA level, the sequence is TGTGCCAGCAGCATAGCCGTCCAGTGGGAGACCCAGTACTTC. It codes for CASSIAVQWETQYF.